The clone carrying this T cell receptor (beta chain) was counted a few times. Its target is not known. Germline lookup yields CDR1 SGHRS and CDR2 YFSETQ. The CDR3 sequence is 14 residues long. Trimming cost V 0 bases and J 2 bases, with 9 bases left between them. It was with unique molecular identifiers that the TCRbeta library was prepared. TCRdb called the PCR reads again in MiXCR, with one record for every CDR3 protein. The sample shows about 590,000 distinct CDR3 sequences, approximately 12% of them seen only once. This entry comes from a study of T-cell reconstitution after alpha-beta-depleted transplantation in children. Findings and caveats of the study: Newly produced T cells mostly provided counts and TCRbeta diversity after one year, as hyperexpanded clones declined. In some patients, recipient T cells and intrathymic progenitors surviving conditioning explained high day-60 diversity. Reportedly, roughly two months post-transplant, alpha-beta T cells arose from several hundred expanded graft clones.

This chain links TRBV5-1 with TRBJ2-7; D gene unclear. Sequencing used PBMCs, mostly from graft donor cells, obtained 360 days after TCRalphabeta/CD19-depleted stem cell transplant. This TCR was recovered from a male patient between 5 and 17 years old who had a stem cell transplant for acute myeloid leukemia, so the T cells may come from the graft donor. The CDR3 DNA sequence: TGCGCCAGCAGCTTGGACTATCGGGCCTACGAGCAGTACTTC. Translated: CASSLDYRAYEQYF.